A selection of T cell receptor beta chains follows, all from one sample in a study of T cell clonotyping in hematopoietic cell transplantation. Some clones are missing from TCRdb's copy, which holds only in-frame ones; the method was immunoSEQ multiplex PCR. The profile covers 25,000 to 35,000 clones, with approximately 94% appearing a single time and about 1.3% taken by the ten largest. Specimen: peripheral blood mononuclear cells. These receptors originate from a man between 50 and 59 years old in good health. Some clones in this sample may be carry-over from other donors' samples. Both conserved end residues are part of each CDR3. A D gene is named only where the DNA matches it firmly.

D gene	V gene	J gene	CDR3 protein
-	TRBV4-1	TRBJ1-6	CASSQVPPQGYNSPLHF
-	TRBV9	TRBJ1-6	CASSVGSSYNSPLHF
TRBD2	TRBV7-2	TRBJ2-3	CASSLRTSGGRADTQYF
-	TRBV2	TRBJ1-2	CASSEGATPDYGYTF
-	TRBV6-5	TRBJ1-3	CASSPGGGGNTIYF
-	TRBV28	TRBJ1-5	CASSFSERQPQHF
TRBD2	TRBV9	TRBJ2-4	CASSVVWGEGNIQYF
-	TRBV30	TRBJ1-2	CAWRTGGRGYGYTF
-	TRBV5-1	TRBJ1-6	CASSVQDNSPLHF
TRBD1	TRBV4-1	TRBJ1-5	CASSQVAGGASNQPQHF
-	TRBV19	TRBJ2-5	CASKRAGPQETQYF
-	TRBV19	TRBJ1-5	CASSIRLYSNQPQHF
-	TRBV28	TRBJ1-1	CASSPGQGLTFF
-	TRBV29-1	TRBJ2-3	CSVGTGSTDTQYF
-	TRBV27	TRBJ1-5	CASSRGRGNQPQHF
-	TRBV7-2	TRBJ1-1	CASTIGDLNTEAFF
-	TRBV5-1	TRBJ2-3	CASSTGTRTDTQYF
TRBD1	TRBV7-6	TRBJ1-6	CASSPRQGGFSPLHF
-	TRBV28	TRBJ1-2	CASSTGHTNYGYTF
TRBD1	TRBV29-1	TRBJ1-5	CSVAGTGNQPQHF
-	TRBV4-3	TRBJ1-1	CASSQENREYTEAFF
-	TRBV14	TRBJ2-2	CASSHLGLSTGELFF
TRBD1	TRBV30	TRBJ1-6	CAWRLKGAPRWSPLHF
TRBD2	TRBV7-9	TRBJ2-7	CASSSGGEQYF
TRBD2	TRBV6-1	TRBJ2-7	CASSEASGGSYEQYF
-	TRBV5-1	TRBJ2-7	CASSLGTPWEQYF
TRBD2	TRBV27	TRBJ2-2	CASSFDPGRLAGGQSTGELFF
-	TRBV27	TRBJ2-3	CASRNLERRGTDTQYF
-	TRBV29-1	TRBJ1-2	CSVEDQLGAGTYGYTF
-	TRBV19	TRBJ1-4	CASSSQRGLLFF
-	TRBV19	TRBJ1-1	CASSIGGQAHTEAFF
-	TRBV30	TRBJ2-3	CAWSNRGAPLTSASQYF
TRBD1	TRBV11-1	TRBJ2-6	CASSLNRGTGANVLTF